These 28 T cell receptor beta chains originate from one sample sequenced in a study of blood T cell repertoires in COVID-19. Measured with immunoSEQ multiplex PCR; TCRdb has only the in-frame clones, and not every one. The table shows over 70,000 clones, with around 75% occurring only once. Source material: peripheral blood. The source is a man between 65 and 85 years old with COVID-19, enrolled during active disease.

The CDR3 DNA follows: TGTGCCAGCAGCTCTGCAACTAATGAAAAACTGTTTTTT. Its translation: CASSSATNEKLFF. The rearrangement links TRBV7-9 to TRBJ1-4; no clear D gene. Trimming cost V 4 bases and J 0 bases, with 3 bases left between them. Germline-derived CDR1 and CDR2 are SEHNR and FQNEAQ (reference sequence). The length of the CDR3 is 13 residues.

The chain couples TRBV13 to TRBJ1-4, with 7 bases lining up with TRBD1. CDR3 length equals 14 residues. Germline V CDR1 and CDR2: PRHDT, FYEKMQ (reference sequence). With 4 bases clipped from V and 8 bases from J, the junction kept 7 bases outside the gene matches. CDR3 residues: CASSSKIRGEKLFF. CDR3 nucleotides: TGTGCCAGCAGCTCAAAAATCAGGGGGGAAAAACTGTTTTTT.

The CDR3 DNA follows: TGTGCCAGCAGCTTAACGGCCGGGGAGCTGTTTTTT. It yields the protein CASSLTAGELFF. V usage is TRBV11-3 and J usage is TRBJ2-2, with unresolved D. Per the germline V gene, CDR1 is SGHNT and CDR2 is YENEEA. V was clipped by 2 bases and J by 6 bases, with 4 bases between them. This CDR3 has 12 residues.

There are a few counts of this clone. The gene calls are TRBV5-1 and TRBJ1-1, with D possibly TRBD1 on 5 matching bases. CDR3 length: 14 residues. The germline CDR1 and CDR2 sequences are SGHRS and YFSETQ. V shed 0 bases and J shed 3 bases, with 9 bases lying between them. The CDR3 nucleotides are TGCGCCAGCAGCTTGGCCCCCAGGGACACTGAAGCTTTCTTT. Amino acids: CASSLAPRDTEAFF.

The chain employs TRBV4-2 and TRBJ1-6, with D tentatively TRBD1 (6 bases). Trimming took 0 bases from V and 7 from J, leaving 19 bases between them. This CDR3 spans 18 amino acids. Germline CDR1 LGHNA, CDR2 YNFKEQ. The CDR3 DNA follows: TGTGCCAGCAGCCAAGATGCATGGAACAGGGCCCCAAATTCACCCCTCCACTTT. Its translation: CASSQDAWNRAPNSPLHF.

Concerning this clone: The same CDR3 can be traced to other DNA sequences in this sample. This chain joins TRBV20-1 and TRBJ2-7, with D perhaps TRBD2 (6 bases). This CDR3 region has 11 residues. CDR1 is DFQATT, CDR2 SNEGSKA, per germline (reference sequence). Trimming stripped 2 bases from V and 5 bases from J, with 7 bases between. CDR3 DNA sequence: TGCAGTGCTAGAAGCGGGCACGAGCAGTACTTC. Its translation: CSARSGHEQYF.

This clone was seen once. V gene TRBV6-5 combines with J gene TRBJ1-1, with D unclear. Germline V CDR1 and CDR2: MNHEY, SVGAGI. The V end was cut by 11 bases, the J end by 0 bases, with 13 bases between. The CDR3 length is 13 residues. CDR3 residues: CACRFNLNTEAFF. CDR3 DNA sequence: TGTGCCTGCCGGTTTAACCTGAACACTGAAGCTTTCTTT.

Of note for this clone: The same CDR3 can be traced to other DNA sequences in this sample. V usage is TRBV10-3 and J usage is TRBJ1-1; 9 nucleotides align to TRBD1. In germline, CDR1 is ENHRY, CDR2 SYGVKD. The CDR3 is made up of 13 amino acids. J gave up 2 bases and V 6 bases, and 1 base lay outside the gene matches. The CDR3 nucleotides are TGTGCCATCAGGGGACAGGGAAACACTGAAGCTTTCTTT. Protein product: CAIRGQGNTEAFF.

The rearrangement joins TRBV6-8 to TRBJ1-5, with D possibly being TRBD1 (6 bases). With 3 bases removed from V and 9 bases from J, the gap between germline ends came to 21 bases. The length of the CDR3 is 16 residues. The germline V gene has CDR1 MNHGY and CDR2 SAAAGT. Written as DNA, the CDR3 is TGTGCCAGCAGTTATGGCGACAGGTTTAGAACGGGGCCCCAGCATTTT. Translation: CASSYGDRFRTGPQHF.

The chain recombines TRBV6-2 or TRBV6-3 with TRBJ2-5; 12 bases agree with TRBD1. After removal of 2 bases from V and 4 bases from J, the junction contained 2 bases not matched to a gene. The CDR3 totals 15 residues. Germline CDR1 MNHEY, CDR2 SVGEGT. The CDR3 DNA follows: TGTGCCAGCAGTTACGGGACAGGGGGCCGAGAGACCCAGTACTTC. Its protein is CASSYGTGGRETQYF.

On this clone: At one end the junction does not follow the germline gene, possibly because of a read error. The genes are TRBV4-1 and TRBJ1-2; the D gene is possibly TRBD1 (6 bases). The germline gives CDR1 MGHRA, CDR2 YSYEKL. This CDR3 spans 14 amino acids. CDR3 sequence (DNA): TGCGCCAGCAGCCAAGATCAGGGGATTAGGCAGAGAGAATTC. Translation: CASSQDQGIRQREF.

This clone was observed a single time. The chain employs TRBV11-3 and TRBJ2-7; 8 positions match TRBD2. The tail of the sequence fits TRBJ2-1 better, so the J call may be wrong. This CDR3 comprises 18 residues. The germline CDR1 and CDR2 sequences are SGHNT and YENEEA. The CDR3 sequence is CASSPTPSLAEPGNEQFF. The CDR3 DNA reads TGTGCCAGCAGTCCTACCCCCTCACTAGCGGAGCCGGGGAATGAGCAGTTCTTC.

This clone was found a few times. The chain carries TRBV12-5 and TRBJ2-7; D is perhaps TRBD2 (5 bases). Looked up from germline, CDR1 is LGHNT and CDR2 is FRNRAP. CDR3 size: 17 residues. Trimming pared 0 bases from V and 0 bases from J, leaving 15 bases between. CDR3 protein: CASGLVQFRGSSYEQYF. CDR3 DNA sequence: TGTGCTAGTGGTTTGGTACAATTCAGAGGGTCCTCCTACGAGCAGTACTTC.

V and J are TRBV25-1 and TRBJ1-1; D call uncertain. Germline V CDR1 and CDR2: MGHDK, SYGVNS. V was shortened by 4 bases and J by 4 bases, with 10 bases between the two germline ends. This CDR3 comprises 13 residues. CDR3: CASSVRVFTEAFF. Here the CDR3 DNA reads TGTGCCAGCAGTGTGAGGGTCTTCACTGAAGCTTTCTTT.

This clone showed up many times. This chain connects TRBV19 to TRBJ2-3; tentatively, D is TRBD1 (6 bases). From germline, CDR1 is LNHDA and CDR2 SQIVND (reference sequence). The V end was cut by 6 bases, the J end by 2 bases, with 15 bases between. CDR3 length equals 15 residues. This CDR3 is CASSPTGLDTDTQYF. The CDR3 DNA reads TGTGCCAGTAGCCCAACAGGGCTGGACACAGATACGCAGTATTTT. Supplemented by reference TRBV19 and TRBJ2-3, the full variable domain reads DGGITQSPKYLFRKEGQNVTLSCEQNLNHDAMYWYRQDPGQGLRLIYYSQIVNDFQKGDIAEGYSVSREKKESFPLTVTSAQKNPTAFYLCASSPTGLDTDTQYFGPGTRLTVL.

The chain carries TRBV4-1 and TRBJ2-7, with 10 nucleotides matching TRBD2. The germline CDR1 and CDR2 sequences are MGHRA and YSYEKL. The trim removed 1 base at V and 3 bases at J, leaving 3 bases unmatched. The CDR3 consists of 15 residues. As DNA, the CDR3 is TGCGCCAGCAGCCAAGTCACTAGCGGGAACTACGAGCAGTACTTC. Its translation: CASSQVTSGNYEQYF.

CDR3 region: CASSEALQGGNIQYF. The CDR3 coding sequence is TGTGCCAGCAGTGAAGCGTTACAGGGGGGAAACATTCAGTACTTC. The chain links TRBV6-1 to TRBJ2-4; 8 bases map to TRBD1. Germline trimming cut 0 bases from V and 6 bases from J; bases unmatched to any gene: 4. There are 15 residues in the CDR3. Germline V lookup: CDR1 MNHNS, CDR2 SASEGT.

The gene calls are TRBV5-1 and TRBJ1-5, with TRBD1 matching over 7 bases. V shed 0 bases, J shed 3 bases, and the junction held 3 bases outside the gene matches. The V gene's germline CDR1 is SGHRS and CDR2 YFSETQ. The CDR3 runs to 15 residues. CDR3 coding DNA: TGCGCCAGCAGCTTGGAAGGGGGCACCAATCAGCCCCAGCATTTT. Amino acid sequence: CASSLEGGTNQPQHF.

The J gene is TRBJ2-1, the V gene TRBV4-1; 7 bases agree with TRBD1. Germline CDR1 MGHRA, CDR2 YSYEKL. CDR3 length: 16 amino acids. The ends lost 1 base at V and 4 bases at J; junction bases unmatched: 7. The DNA for the CDR3 is TGCGCCAGCAGCCAAGGCGGTCAGGGGGTATACAATGAGCAGTTCTTC. This sequence encodes CASSQGGQGVYNEQFF.

The V and J genes are TRBV11-2 and TRBJ1-1, with D unresolved. The germline V and J ends were trimmed by 3 bases and 1 base, with 6 bases remaining between them. Germline CDR1 and CDR2: SGHAT and FQNNGV. The CDR3 totals 13 residues. In DNA, the CDR3 is TGTGCCAGCAGCTTCGCGGGGAACACTGAAGCTTTCTTT. This sequence encodes CASSFAGNTEAFF.

The J gene is TRBJ2-5, the V gene TRBV29-1; D perhaps matches TRBD2 (6 bases). CDR1 SQVTM and CDR2 ANQGSEA come from the germline V gene. Between the trimmed V and J ends, which lost 3 bases and 5 bases, there was a span of 13 bases. CDR3 length equals 13 residues. The CDR3 DNA reads as TGCAGCGTTGACTCTAGCGTGAGGGAGACCCAGTACTTC. Amino acids: CSVDSSVRETQYF.

The chain is built from TRBV4-2 and TRBJ2-5, with TRBD1 as a possible D gene (6 bases). This CDR3 is built from 17 residues. V shed 4 bases and J shed 2 bases, with 20 bases lying between them. CDR1 LGHNA and CDR2 YNFKEQ come from the germline V gene. CDR3 sequence (DNA): TGTGCCAGCAGCCCAAGTGGTTCGAGGACAGTTCAAGAGACCCAGTACTTC. Protein product: CASSPSGSRTVQETQYF.

This chain connects TRBV7-2 to TRBJ2-7, with D possibly TRBD2 on 6 matching bases. Between the trimmed V and J ends, which lost 5 bases and 4 bases, there was a span of 12 bases. The length of the CDR3 is 13 residues. CDR1 SGHTA and CDR2 FQGNSA come from the germline V gene. The CDR3 is CASSRRVDYEQYF. The CDR3 DNA follows: TGTGCCAGCAGCCGGAGGGTTGATTACGAGCAGTACTTC.

This clone was observed a handful of times. The chain links TRBV11-2 to TRBJ2-3, with D possibly TRBD2 on 6 matching bases. Germline V gene data show CDR1 as SGHAT and CDR2 as FQNNGV. V was shortened by 5 bases and J by 2 bases, with 20 bases between the two germline ends. The CDR3 runs to 17 residues. CDR3 in amino acids: CASSGEAILTYTDTQYF. The CDR3 nucleotides are TGTGCCAGCAGCGGGGAGGCTATCCTCACTTACACAGATACGCAGTATTTT. The variable domain in full, completed from reference TRBV11-2 and TRBJ2-3, reads EAGVAQSPRYKIIEKRQSVAFWCNPISGHATLYWYQQILGQGPKLLIQFQNNGVVDDSQLPKDRFSAERLKGVDSTLKIQPAKLEDSAVYLCASSGEAILTYTDTQYFGPGTRLTVL.

This chain connects TRBV2 to TRBJ2-2, with unresolved D. The CDR3 has 12 amino acids. V lost 4 bases and J 5 bases, leaving 5 bases between the germline ends. CDR1 is SNHLY, CDR2 FYNNEI, per germline. CDR3 bases: TGTGCCAGCAGTGGCGCGACCGGGGAGCTGTTTTTT. Translated: CASSGATGELFF. Filled out from reference TRBV2 and TRBJ2-2, the complete variable domain reads EPEVTQTPSHQVTQMGQEVILRCVPISNHLYFYWYRQILGQKVEFLVSFYNNEISEKSEIFDDQFSVERPDGSNFTLKIRSTKLEDSAMYFCASSGATGELFFGEGSRLTVL.

The CDR3 region has the DNA TGCGCCAGCAGCCAAGATCGAGGGGGCAATGGCTACACCTTC. This codes for CASSQDRGGNGYTF. This chain uses TRBV4-1 with TRBJ1-2; the match to TRBD1 covers 7 bases. The V gene end was trimmed by 0 bases and the J gene end by 6 bases; junction bases not matched to a gene: 4. Looked up from germline, CDR1 is MGHRA and CDR2 is YSYEKL. The CDR3 spans 14 residues.

The chain carries TRBV5-1 and TRBJ2-1; 8 bases fit TRBD2. The CDR3 loop spans 16 amino acids. Germline trimming cut 3 bases from V and 8 bases from J; bases unmatched to any gene: 13. The germline V gene encodes CDR1 SGHRS and CDR2 YFSETQ. The CDR3 coding sequence is TGCGCCAGCAGCTCCGGGGGCGGGAGGAGGTGGGATGAGCAGTTCTTC. It specifies CASSSGGGRRWDEQFF. Complete variable domain (other parts from reference TRBV5-1 and TRBJ2-1): KAGVTQTPRYLIKTRGQQVTLSCSPISGHRSVSWYQQTPGQGLQFLFEYFSETQRNKGNFPGRFSGRQFSNSRSEMNVSTLELGDSALYLCASSSGGGRRWDEQFFGPGTRLTVL.

The table lists this clone with a few counts. This sequence joins TRBV2 and TRBJ2-3; TRBD2 matches 10 bases. Germline values: CDR1 SNHLY, CDR2 FYNNEI. CDR3 length: 16 residues. With V trimmed by 1 base and J by 2 bases, 3 bases remained unmatched. The CDR3 loop reads CASSEGTSGATDTQYF. The CDR3 nucleotides are TGTGCCAGCAGTGAAGGGACTAGCGGCGCCACAGATACGCAGTATTTT.